In this sample, the clone carrying this TCR beta chain turned up many times. These data originate in a study of breast tumors, draining lymph nodes, adjacent tissues. Samples came from axillary lymph nodes draining the breast cancer. Via MiXCR, TCRdb re-called the multiplex PCR reads, giving one row per CDR3 protein. The sample lists around 140,000 distinct CDR3 sequences, approximately 20% occurring once. CDR3 length: 17 amino acids. Germline trimming cut 6 bases from V and 5 bases from J; bases unmatched to any gene: 14. This TCR was recovered from a female donor with breast cancer. Some clones in this sample may be carry-over from other donors' samples. The chain is built from TRBV12-3 or TRBV12-4 and TRBJ2-1; 9 bases are shared with TRBD1. Material for sequencing was axillary lymph node tissue. CDR3 in DNA: TGTGCCAGCAGGAACAATCCGGGACAGGGATTACACAATGAGCAGTTCTTC. This translates into CASRNNPGQGLHNEQFF.